Shown below are 13 T cell receptor beta chains from a single sample sequenced in a study of PD-L1 blockade in urothelial cancer. Stated time point: pretreatment peripheral blood. Clones were sequenced by immunoSEQ multiplex PCR, and TCRdb holds only the in-frame ones, with some missing. The repertoire holds about 52,000 clones, with approximately 84% as singletons. Material: PBMCs, obtained around atezolizumab (anti-PD-L1) treatment. The receptors stem from a man in his forties or fifties with urothelial cancer.

By share of the sample, this clone is medium-sized (0.01 to 0.1%). The J gene is TRBJ1-2, the V gene TRBV5-1; 8 bases fit TRBD1. The CDR3 spans 13 residues. Germline V CDR1 and CDR2: SGHRS, YFSETQ. V gave up 4 bases and J gave up 8 bases; unmatched junction bases: 7. CDR3 residues: CASSTQGAEGYTF. The CDR3 nucleotides read TGCGCCAGCAGCACTCAGGGGGCGGAAGGCTACACCTTC.

The V gene is TRBV5-1, the J gene TRBJ2-1; TRBD2 matches at 8 bases. This CDR3 comprises 15 residues. V lost 2 bases and J lost 8; bases outside the gene matches: 9. CDR1 and CDR2 (germline): SGHRS, YFSETQ. This CDR3 is CASSFTPGLGDEQFF. CDR3 nucleotides: TGCGCCAGCAGCTTCACACCGGGACTAGGTGATGAGCAGTTCTTC.

This clone was counted between two and nine times. This chain joins TRBV6-6 and TRBJ1-4; TRBD1 aligns across 7 bases. Trimming cost V 2 bases and J 7 bases; bases outside gene matches: 1. Germline lookup yields CDR1 MNHNY and CDR2 SVGAGI (reference sequence). The CDR3 consists of 13 residues. CDR3 residues: CASSYRGLEKLFF. Here the CDR3 DNA reads TGTGCCAGCAGTTACAGGGGGCTTGAAAAACTGTTTTTT.

The chain joins TRBV28 to TRBJ2-7; 10 nucleotides line up with TRBD1. Germline V gene sequence: CDR1 MDHEN, CDR2 SYDVKM. The V and J ends lost 5 bases and 1 base, in that order; junction bases with no gene match: 8. This CDR3 has 16 amino acids. In DNA, the CDR3 is TGTGCCAGCAGTCCACCGGACAGGGGGAGATCCTACGAGCAGTACTTC. This gives the protein CASSPPDRGRSYEQYF.

The rearrangement uses TRBV27 and TRBJ2-7, with unresolved D. The CDR3 consists of 13 residues. The ends were cut back, 2 bases at V and 2 bases at J, with 7 bases in the middle. Germline V gives CDR1 MNHEY, CDR2 SMNVEV (reference sequence). CDR3 region: CASSLAATYEQYF. In DNA, the CDR3 is TGTGCCAGCAGTTTAGCGGCTACCTACGAGCAGTACTTC.

The J gene is TRBJ2-2, the V gene TRBV5-1; D gene ambiguous. V lost 5 bases and J lost 2, with 10 bases in between. Germline loops: CDR1 SGHRS, CDR2 YFSETQ. The CDR3 totals 14 residues. Written as DNA, the CDR3 is TGCGCCAGCAGTCTGGGCCCTAACACCGGGGAGCTGTTTTTT. It yields the protein CASSLGPNTGELFF. The entire variable domain, with the rest obtained from reference TRBV5-1 and TRBJ2-2, is as follows: KAGVTQTPRYLIKTRGQQVTLSCSPISGHRSVSWYQQTPGQGLQFLFEYFSETQRNKGNFPGRFSGRQFSNSRSEMNVSTLELGDSALYLCASSLGPNTGELFFGEGSRLTVL.

This chain uses TRBV19 with TRBJ1-1; TRBD1 agrees at 7 bases. Germline-derived CDR1 and CDR2 are LNHDA and SQIVND (reference sequence). The CDR3 consists of 14 residues. V lost 9 bases, J lost 4 bases, and 11 bases stayed unmatched. CDR3 amino acids: CASIKATGSTEAFF. The DNA of the CDR3 is TGTGCCAGCATAAAAGCGACAGGGAGCACTGAAGCTTTCTTT. Full variable domain (outside the CDR3, taken from reference TRBV19 and TRBJ1-1): DGGITQSPKYLFRKEGQNVTLSCEQNLNHDAMYWYRQDPGQGLRLIYYSQIVNDFQKGDIAEGYSVSREKKESFPLTVTSAQKNPTAFYLCASIKATGSTEAFFGQGTRLTVV.

This clone was picked up a small number of times. The sample contains more than one DNA sequence encoding this CDR3. The CDR3 DNA sequence: TGTGCCAGCAGTCCCCTTTCGGGACTAGCCCTTTACAATGAGCAGTTCTTC. Its translation: CASSPLSGLALYNEQFF. V is TRBV2 and J is TRBJ2-1; 9 bases map to TRBD2. J was trimmed by 4 bases and V by 5 bases; bases with no gene match: 12. The CDR3 consists of 17 residues. Germline CDR1 is SNHLY and CDR2 is FYNNEI. Full variable domain (outside the CDR3, taken from reference TRBV2 and TRBJ2-1): EPEVTQTPSHQVTQMGQEVILRCVPISNHLYFYWYRQILGQKVEFLVSFYNNEISEKSEIFDDQFSVERPDGSNFTLKIRSTKLEDSAMYFCASSPLSGLALYNEQFFGPGTRLTVL.

The V and J genes are TRBV6-1 and TRBJ1-5, with 10 positions matching TRBD1. V was clipped by 10 bases and J by 0 bases; unmatched bases: 12. CDR1 MNHNS and CDR2 SASEGT come from the germline V gene. The CDR3 has 17 residues. CDR3 DNA sequence: TGTGCCACCTGTGAGGGACAGGGGTTTAATAGCAATCAGCCCCAGCATTTT. As protein: CATCEGQGFNSNQPQHF.

The V gene is TRBV4-2, the J gene TRBJ2-1; 9 positions agree with TRBD2. J gave up 7 bases and V 5 bases, and 9 bases lay outside the gene matches. CDR3 length: 15 residues. The germline CDR1 and CDR2 sequences are LGHNA and YNFKEQ. In DNA, the CDR3 is TGTGCCAGCAGCTTTAGCGGGGGCGCCGGGAATGAGCAGTTCTTC. Translating it yields CASSFSGGAGNEQFF.

The V gene is TRBV7-9, the J gene TRBJ1-1; weak D call: TRBD1 (5 bases). Germline V CDR1 and CDR2: SEHNR, FQNEAQ (reference sequence). Between the trimmed V and J ends, which lost 1 base and 3 bases, there was a span of 12 bases. This CDR3 is built from 15 residues. The DNA of the CDR3 is TGTGCCAGCAGCTTAGGTCTCCCGGGGGACACTGAAGCTTTCTTT. It is translated as CASSLGLPGDTEAFF.

This clone was counted a few times. The genes are TRBV19 and TRBJ1-1; D not resolved. CDR1 is LNHDA and CDR2 is SQIVND in the germline V gene (reference sequence). Trimming took off 2 bases at V and 6 bases at J, with 7 bases between the two ends. This CDR3 is built from 12 residues. The chain's CDR3 is CASSISGAEAFF. Written as DNA, the CDR3 is TGTGCCAGTAGTATATCCGGGGCTGAAGCTTTCTTT.

CDR3 protein: CASSPRQGNTEAFF. The CDR3 DNA sequence: TGTGCCAGCAGCCCGCGACAGGGCAACACTGAAGCTTTCTTT. V usage is TRBV7-2 and J usage is TRBJ1-1; 7 nucleotides line up with TRBD1. The germline CDR1 and CDR2 sequences are SGHTA and FQGNSA. CDR3 length equals 14 residues. The J segment lost 2 bases and the V segment lost 5 bases, leaving 5 bases of the junction unmatched. The full variable domain, completed using reference TRBV7-2 and TRBJ1-1, is GAGVSQSPSNKVTEKGKDVELRCDPISGHTALYWYRQSLGQGLEFLIYFQGNSAPDKSGLPSDRFSAERTGGSVSTLTIQRTQQEDSAVYLCASSPRQGNTEAFFGQGTRLTVV.